The following is a T cell receptor (beta chain) sequence with its context. The sample is drawn from a study of beta chain features in type 1 diabetes. Reverse transcribing all isolated RNA meant expressed TCRB transcripts were sequenced. The table came from immunoSEQ multiplex PCR; TCRdb's copy has only in-frame clones and leaves some out. The sample yields 150,000 or so clones, 7% to 10% seen once. CDR1 is MDHEN, CDR2 SYDVKM, per germline. This CDR3 has 16 residues. Trimming removed 5 bases from V and 8 bases from J; junction bases left unmatched: 8. Cells sorted by CD45RO/CCR7/CD25/CD127/CD95/CD27 comprised CD4+ naive, central memory, regulatory and stem cell-like memory cells.

Sequenced: central memory CD4+ T cells from blood. The TCR originated in a woman between 18 and 29 years old in good health. V and J are TRBV28 and TRBJ1-6; TRBD1 matches 11 bases. The CDR3 region is CASSTTSGQGDSPLHF. CDR3 nucleotide sequence: TGTGCCAGCAGTACCACATCGGGACAGGGGGATTCACCCCTCCACTTT.